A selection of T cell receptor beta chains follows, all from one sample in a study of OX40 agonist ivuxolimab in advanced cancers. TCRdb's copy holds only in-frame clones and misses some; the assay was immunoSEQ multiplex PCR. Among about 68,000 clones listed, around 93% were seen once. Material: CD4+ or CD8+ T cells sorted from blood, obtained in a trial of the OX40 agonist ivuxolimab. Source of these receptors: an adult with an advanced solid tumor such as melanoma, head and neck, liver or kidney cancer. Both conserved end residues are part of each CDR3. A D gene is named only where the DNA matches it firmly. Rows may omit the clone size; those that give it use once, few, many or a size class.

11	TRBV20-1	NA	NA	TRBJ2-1	TGCAGTGCAAGGAGGGCCAATGAGCAGTTCTTC	CSARRANEQFF
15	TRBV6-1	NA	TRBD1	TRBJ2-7	TGTGCCAGCAGGATAGGACAGGGGAGCTCCTACGAGCAGTACTTC	CASRIGQGSSYEQYF
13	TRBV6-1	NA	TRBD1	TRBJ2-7	TGTGCCAGCAGCCGGACAGGATCCTACGAGCAGTACTTC	CASSRTGSYEQYF
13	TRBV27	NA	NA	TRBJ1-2	TGTGCCAGCAGTAGGGGGAACTCACATGGCTACACCTTC	CASSRGNSHGYTF
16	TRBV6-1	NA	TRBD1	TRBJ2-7	TGTGCCAGCAGTGCCTTAGGGACAGGGGTGAAGTACGAGCAGTACTTC	CASSALGTGVKYEQYF
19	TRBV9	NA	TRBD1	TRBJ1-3	TGTGCCAGCAGCGTACTCCCAGGACAGGCCCAAACCCCTGGAAACACCATATATTTT	CASSVLPGQAQTPGNTIYF
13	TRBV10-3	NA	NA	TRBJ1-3	TGTGCCATCAGTGTCAGCTCTGGAAACACCATATATTTT	CAISVSSGNTIYF
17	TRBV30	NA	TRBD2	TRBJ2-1	TGTGCCTGGAGTGTAATGTGGGCTAGCGGGAGAGACAATGAGCAGTTCTTC	CAWSVMWASGRDNEQFF
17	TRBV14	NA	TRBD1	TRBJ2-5	TGTGCCAGCAGCAGGGGACAGGGAGTCAGAGGCCAAGAGACCCAGTACTTC	CASSRGQGVRGQETQYF
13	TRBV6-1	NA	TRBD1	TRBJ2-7	TGTGCCAGCAGGGGAGGACAGGGCTACGAGCAGTACTTC	CASRGGQGYEQYF
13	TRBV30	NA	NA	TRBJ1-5	TGTGCCTGGAGTGTAGGGGGCAATCAGCCCCAGCATTTT	CAWSVGGNQPQHF
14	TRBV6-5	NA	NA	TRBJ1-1	TGTGCCAGCAGTGAAAGATCAAGGAACACTGAAGCTTTCTTT	CASSERSRNTEAFF
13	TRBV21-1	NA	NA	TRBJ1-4	TGTGCCAGGGGGACCTTTCTTAATGAAAAACTGTTTTTT	CARGTFLNEKLFF
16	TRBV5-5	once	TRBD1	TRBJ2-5	TGTGCCAGCAGCAAGTTCATGGACAGGGGGCAAGAGACCCAGTACTTC	CASSKFMDRGQETQYF
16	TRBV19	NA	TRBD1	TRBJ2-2	TGTGCCAGTGGCACCGGGACAGGGGTCGGCACCGGGGAGCTGTTTTTT	CASGTGTGVGTGELFF
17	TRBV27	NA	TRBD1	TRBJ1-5	TGTGCCAGCAGTTTTGAGGCAGGGGGCCGTCTCAATCAGCCCCAGCATTTT	CASSFEAGGRLNQPQHF
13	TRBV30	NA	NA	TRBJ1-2	TGTGCCTGGAACCCCCACGCGGGGTCGGGCTACACCTTC	CAWNPHAGSGYTF
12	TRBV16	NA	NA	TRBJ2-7	TGTGCCAGCAGCCAATCGTGGTCCGAGCAGTACTTC	CASSQSWSEQYF
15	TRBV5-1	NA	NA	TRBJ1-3	TGCGCCAGCAGAGTTACAGGGAGCTCTGGAAACACCATATATTTT	CASRVTGSSGNTIYF
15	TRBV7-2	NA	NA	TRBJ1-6	TGTGCCAGCAGCTTGCTCGGCCGGGCATATTCACCCCTCCACTTT	CASSLLGRAYSPLHF
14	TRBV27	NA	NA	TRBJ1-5	TGTGCCAGCAGTTTTGGGTATAGCAATCAGCCCCAGCATTTT	CASSFGYSNQPQHF
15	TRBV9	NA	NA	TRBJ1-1	TGTGCCAGCAGCGTAGCGCCAGCGACAAGCACTGAAGCTTTCTTT	CASSVAPATSTEAFF
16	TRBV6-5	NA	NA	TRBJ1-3	TGTGCCAGCAGTTACTCGGGGCAGGGGACTGGAAACACCATATATTTT	CASSYSGQGTGNTIYF
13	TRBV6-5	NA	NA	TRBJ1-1	TGTGCCAGCAGTTATGGGTCGAACACTGAAGCTTTCTTT	CASSYGSNTEAFF
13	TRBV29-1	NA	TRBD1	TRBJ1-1	TGCAGCGTTGAAGGGACAGGGGGCACTGAAGCTTTCTTT	CSVEGTGGTEAFF
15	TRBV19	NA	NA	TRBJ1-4	TGTGCCAGTAGTAGCCGGACAGCAACTAATGAAAAACTGTTTTTT	CASSSRTATNEKLFF
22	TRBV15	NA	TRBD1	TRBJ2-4	TGTGCCACCAGCAGAAATGACCTCCGGTGGGACAGAGTCGTTCTAGCCAAAAACATTCAGTACTTC	CATSRNDLRWDRVVLAKNIQYF
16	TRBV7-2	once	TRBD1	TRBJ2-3	TGTGCCAGCAGCTTTGGGACAGGCCGTAGCACAGATACGCAGTATTTT	CASSFGTGRSTDTQYF
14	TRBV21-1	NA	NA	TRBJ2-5	TGTGCCAGCAGGCTAGCGGGGGTTCAAGAGACCCAGTACTTC	CASRLAGVQETQYF
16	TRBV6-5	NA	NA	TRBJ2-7	TGTGCCAGCAGTTACTCCCAGGGAGGCTATCCGGGCGAGCAGTACTTC	CASSYSQGGYPGEQYF
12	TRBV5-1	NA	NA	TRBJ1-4	TGCGCCAGCAGCTTGGAAGGCAGGTGGCTGTTTTTT	CASSLEGRWLFF
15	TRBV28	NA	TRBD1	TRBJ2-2	TGTGCCAGCAGTTACGCCGGGACAGATACCGGGGAGCTGTTTTTT	CASSYAGTDTGELFF
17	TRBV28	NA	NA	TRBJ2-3	TGTGCCAGCGTCCTTCCGGGACTCGACAGGGGCACAGATACGCAGTATTTT	CASVLPGLDRGTDTQYF
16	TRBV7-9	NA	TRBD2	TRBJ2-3	TGTGCCAGCAGCCCACTAGCGGGAGGGTACACAGATACGCAGTATTTT	CASSPLAGGYTDTQYF
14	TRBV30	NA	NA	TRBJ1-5	TGTGCCTGGAGTGCCGGGAGGAGCGATCAGCCCCAGCATTTT	CAWSAGRSDQPQHF
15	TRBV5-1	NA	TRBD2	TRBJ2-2	TGCGCCAGCCGCCGGACTAGCGGGAACACCGGGGAGCTGTTTTTT	CASRRTSGNTGELFF
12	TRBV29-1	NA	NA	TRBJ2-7	TGCAGCGTTATGGCGGGAAAGTACGAGCAGTACTTC	CSVMAGKYEQYF
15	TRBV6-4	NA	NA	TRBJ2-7	TGTGCCAGCAGTGACAGGGGGCGGGAGGTTTACGAGCAGTACTTC	CASSDRGREVYEQYF
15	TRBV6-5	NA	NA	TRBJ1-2	TGTGCCAGCAGGCCTAGCGGGGGCCCTAACTATGGCTACACCTTC	CASRPSGGPNYGYTF
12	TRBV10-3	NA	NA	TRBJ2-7	TGTGCCACAAAGGACTGGGCGACTGAGCAGTACTTC	CATKDWATEQYF
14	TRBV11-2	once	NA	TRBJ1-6	TGTGCCAGCAGCCCCCGGGCATATAATTCACCCCTCCACTTT	CASSPRAYNSPLHF
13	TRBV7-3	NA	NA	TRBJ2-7	TGTGCCAGCAGCTTCGAAAGGAGCTACGAGCAGTACTTC	CASSFERSYEQYF
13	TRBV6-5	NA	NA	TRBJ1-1	TGTGCCAGCGGCCGGACGGGGGTCCCTGAAGCTTTCTTT	CASGRTGVPEAFF
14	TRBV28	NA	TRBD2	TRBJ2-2	TGTGCCAGCATTTGGGGGGGAAACACCGGGGAGCTGTTTTTT	CASIWGGNTGELFF
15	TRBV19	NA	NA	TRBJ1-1	TGTGCCAGTAGTCATAGACGGCAACTGGGCACTGAAGCTTTCTTT	CASSHRRQLGTEAFF
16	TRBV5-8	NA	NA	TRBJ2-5	TGTGCCAGCAGCTTGGAAGGGCTGGGGCGTGGAGAGACCCAGTACTTC	CASSLEGLGRGETQYF
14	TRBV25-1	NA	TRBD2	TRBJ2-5	TGTGCCAGCAGTGGCTACGGGAGGCTCGAGACCCAGTACTTC	CASSGYGRLETQYF
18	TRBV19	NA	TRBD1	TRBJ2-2	TGTGCCAGTAAGGGGTCGGAACAGGGGGCTCCTAACACCGGGGAGCTGTTTTTT	CASKGSEQGAPNTGELFF
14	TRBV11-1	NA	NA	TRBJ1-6	TGTGCCAGCAGCTTGGAAGGGGCCAATTCACCCCTCCACTTT	CASSLEGANSPLHF
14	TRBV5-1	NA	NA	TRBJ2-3	TGCGCCAGCAGATTGAATACCGCGGTAGATACGCAGTATTTT	CASRLNTAVDTQYF
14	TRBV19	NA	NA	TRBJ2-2	TGTGCCAGTAGCGGGACATCGAACACCGGGGAGCTGTTTTTT	CASSGTSNTGELFF
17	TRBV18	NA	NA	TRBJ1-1	TGTGCCAGCTCACCAAGTGGGCAGGGGTTTTGGAACACTGAAGCTTTCTTT	CASSPSGQGFWNTEAFF